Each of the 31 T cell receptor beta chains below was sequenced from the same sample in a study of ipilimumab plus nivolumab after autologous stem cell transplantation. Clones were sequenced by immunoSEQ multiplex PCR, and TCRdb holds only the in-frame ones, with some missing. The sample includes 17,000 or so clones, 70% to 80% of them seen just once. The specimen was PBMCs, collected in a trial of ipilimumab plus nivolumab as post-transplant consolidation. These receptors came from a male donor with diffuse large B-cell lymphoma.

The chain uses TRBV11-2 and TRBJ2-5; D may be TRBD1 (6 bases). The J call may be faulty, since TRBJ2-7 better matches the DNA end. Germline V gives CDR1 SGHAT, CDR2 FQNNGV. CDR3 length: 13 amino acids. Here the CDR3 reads CASSSRDNYEQYF. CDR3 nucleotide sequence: TGTGCCAGCAGCTCCCGGGACAACTACGAGCAGTACTTC.

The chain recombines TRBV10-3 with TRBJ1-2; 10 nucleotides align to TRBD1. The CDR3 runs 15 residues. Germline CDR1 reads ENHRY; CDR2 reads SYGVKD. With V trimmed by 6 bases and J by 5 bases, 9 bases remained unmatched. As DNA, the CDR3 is TGTGCCATCAGAGACCCTCGGGACAGGGGATATGGCTACACCTTC. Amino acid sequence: CAIRDPRDRGYGYTF.

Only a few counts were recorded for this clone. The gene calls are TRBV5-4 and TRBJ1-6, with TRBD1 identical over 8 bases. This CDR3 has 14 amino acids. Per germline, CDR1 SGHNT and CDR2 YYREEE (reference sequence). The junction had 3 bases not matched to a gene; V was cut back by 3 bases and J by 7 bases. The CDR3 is CASSWTGSNSPLHF. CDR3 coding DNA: TGTGCCAGCAGCTGGACAGGGTCGAATTCACCCCTCCACTTT.

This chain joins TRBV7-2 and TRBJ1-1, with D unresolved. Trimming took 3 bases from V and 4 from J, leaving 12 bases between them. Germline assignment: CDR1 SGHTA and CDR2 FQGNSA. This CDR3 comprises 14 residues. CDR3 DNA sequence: TGTGCCAGCAGCTTCCGACGGATCTCCACTGAAGCTTTCTTT. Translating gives CASSFRRISTEAFF.

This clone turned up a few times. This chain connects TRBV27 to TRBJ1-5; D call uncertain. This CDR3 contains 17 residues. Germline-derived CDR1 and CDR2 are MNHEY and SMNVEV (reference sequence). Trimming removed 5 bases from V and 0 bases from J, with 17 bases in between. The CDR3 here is CASSNIGGGVSNQPQHF. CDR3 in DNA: TGTGCCAGCAGTAATATCGGTGGAGGAGTTAGCAATCAGCCCCAGCATTTT.

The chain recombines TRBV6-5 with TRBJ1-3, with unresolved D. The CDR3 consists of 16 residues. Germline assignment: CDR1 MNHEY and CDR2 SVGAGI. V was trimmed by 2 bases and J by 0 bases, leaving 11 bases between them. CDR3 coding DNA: TGTGCCAGCAGTTACGTGGACGGTAGCTCTGGAAACACCATATATTTT. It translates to CASSYVDGSSGNTIYF.

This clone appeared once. The CDR3 DNA reads TGCAGCGTTGAAGAGGGGGGGGTGCGGTATGGCTACACCTTC. Amino acid sequence: CSVEEGGVRYGYTF. The V gene is TRBV29-1, the J gene TRBJ1-2, with D possibly matching TRBD1 (5 bases). The CDR3 has 14 amino acids. Germline V gives CDR1 SQVTM, CDR2 ANQGSEA. Deletions cut 0 bases from V and 5 bases from J, with 13 bases between. Full variable domain (rest looked up from reference TRBV29-1 and TRBJ1-2): SAVISQKPSRDICQRGTSLTIQCQVDSQVTMMFWYRQQPGQSLTLIATANQGSEATYESGFVIDKFPISRPNLTFSTLTVSNMSPEDSSIYLCSVEEGGVRYGYTFGSGTRLTVV.

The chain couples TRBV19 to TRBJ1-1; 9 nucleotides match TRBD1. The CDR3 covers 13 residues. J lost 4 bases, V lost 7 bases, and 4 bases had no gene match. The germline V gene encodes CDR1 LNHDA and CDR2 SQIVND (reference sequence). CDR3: CASTLTGGTEAFF. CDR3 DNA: TGTGCCAGTACCCTGACAGGGGGCACTGAAGCTTTCTTT.

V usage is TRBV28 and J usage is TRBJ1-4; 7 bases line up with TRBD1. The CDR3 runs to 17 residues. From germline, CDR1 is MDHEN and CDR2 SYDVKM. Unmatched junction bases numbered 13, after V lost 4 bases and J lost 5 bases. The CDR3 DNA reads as TGTGCCAGCAGTTCACCGATGACAGGGAATACGAATGAAAAACTGTTTTTT. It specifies CASSSPMTGNTNEKLFF.

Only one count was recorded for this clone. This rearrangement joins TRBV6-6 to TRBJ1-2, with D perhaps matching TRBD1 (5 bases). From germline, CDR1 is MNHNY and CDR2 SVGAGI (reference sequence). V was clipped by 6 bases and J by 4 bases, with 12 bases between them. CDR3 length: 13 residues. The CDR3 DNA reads TGTGCCAGCAGACAAGGGGCGGCCTATGGCTACACCTTC. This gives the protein CASRQGAAYGYTF.

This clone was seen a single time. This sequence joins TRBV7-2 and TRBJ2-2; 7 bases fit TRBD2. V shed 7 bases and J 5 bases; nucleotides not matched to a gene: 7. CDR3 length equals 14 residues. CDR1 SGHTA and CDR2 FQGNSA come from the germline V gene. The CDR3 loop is CASMPSGGTGELFF. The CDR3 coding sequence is TGTGCCAGCATGCCCTCGGGGGGAACCGGGGAGCTGTTTTTT.

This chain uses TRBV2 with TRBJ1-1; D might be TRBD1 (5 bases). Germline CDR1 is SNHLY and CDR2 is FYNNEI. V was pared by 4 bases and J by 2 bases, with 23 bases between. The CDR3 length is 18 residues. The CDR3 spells CASSVNLHRTAGNTEAFF. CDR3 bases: TGTGCCAGCAGTGTAAACCTACACAGGACCGCCGGCAACACTGAAGCTTTCTTT.

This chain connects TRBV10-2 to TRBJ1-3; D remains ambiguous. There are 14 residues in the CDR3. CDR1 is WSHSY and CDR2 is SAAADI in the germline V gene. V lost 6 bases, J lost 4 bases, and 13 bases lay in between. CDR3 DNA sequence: TGCGCCAGCAGCGTGACAAGGAGCGGAAACACCATATATTTT. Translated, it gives CASSVTRSGNTIYF.

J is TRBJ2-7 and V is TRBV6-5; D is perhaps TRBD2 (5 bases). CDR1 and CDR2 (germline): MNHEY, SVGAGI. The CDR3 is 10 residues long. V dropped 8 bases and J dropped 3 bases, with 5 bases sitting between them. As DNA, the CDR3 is TGTGCCAGCGGACTCTACGAGCAGTACTTC. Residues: CASGLYEQYF.

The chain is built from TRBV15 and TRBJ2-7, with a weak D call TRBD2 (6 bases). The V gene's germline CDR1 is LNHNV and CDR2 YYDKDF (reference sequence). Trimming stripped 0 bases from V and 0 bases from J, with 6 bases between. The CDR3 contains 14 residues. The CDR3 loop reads CATSREGGSYEQYF. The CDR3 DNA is TGTGCCACCAGCAGAGAGGGGGGCTCCTACGAGCAGTACTTC.

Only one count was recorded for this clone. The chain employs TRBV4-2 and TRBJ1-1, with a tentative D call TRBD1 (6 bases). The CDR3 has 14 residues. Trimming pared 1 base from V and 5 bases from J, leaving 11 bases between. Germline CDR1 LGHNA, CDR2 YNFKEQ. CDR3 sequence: CASSQGSGATEAFF. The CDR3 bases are TGTGCCAGCAGCCAAGGATCGGGGGCGACTGAAGCTTTCTTT.

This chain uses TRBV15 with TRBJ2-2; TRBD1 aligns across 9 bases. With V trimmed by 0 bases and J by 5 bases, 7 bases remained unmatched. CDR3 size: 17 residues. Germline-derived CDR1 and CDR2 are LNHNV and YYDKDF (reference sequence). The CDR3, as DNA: TGTGCCACCAGCAGAGATTTTCGAGACAGGGGGACCGGGGAGCTGTTTTTT. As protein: CATSRDFRDRGTGELFF.

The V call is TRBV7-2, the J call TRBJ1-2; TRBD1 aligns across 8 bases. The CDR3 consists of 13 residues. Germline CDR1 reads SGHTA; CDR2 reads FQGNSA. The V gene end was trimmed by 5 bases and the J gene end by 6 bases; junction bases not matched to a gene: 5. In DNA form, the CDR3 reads TGTGCCAGCAGCCAGGACAGGGAGGATGGCTACACCTTC. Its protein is CASSQDREDGYTF.

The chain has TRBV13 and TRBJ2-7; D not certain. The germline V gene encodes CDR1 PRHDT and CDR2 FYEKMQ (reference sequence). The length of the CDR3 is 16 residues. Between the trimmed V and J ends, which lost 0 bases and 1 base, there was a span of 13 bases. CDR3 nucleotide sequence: TGTGCCAGCAGCTTAGGCCTAGGAGCACCTTCCTACGAGCAGTACTTC. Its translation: CASSLGLGAPSYEQYF.

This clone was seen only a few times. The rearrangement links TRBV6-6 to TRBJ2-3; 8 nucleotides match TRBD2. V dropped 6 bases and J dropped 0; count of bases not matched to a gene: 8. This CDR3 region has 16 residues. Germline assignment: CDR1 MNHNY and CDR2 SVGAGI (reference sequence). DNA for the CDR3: TGTGCCAGCAGAGACCTACTAGCGGCGAGCACAGATACGCAGTATTTT. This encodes CASRDLLAASTDTQYF.

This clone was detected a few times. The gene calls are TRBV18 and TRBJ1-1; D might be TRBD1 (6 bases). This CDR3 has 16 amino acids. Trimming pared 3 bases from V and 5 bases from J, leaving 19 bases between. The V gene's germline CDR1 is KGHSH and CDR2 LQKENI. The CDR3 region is CASSPRGVQGLTEAFF. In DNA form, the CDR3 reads TGTGCCAGCTCACCTAGGGGAGTACAGGGTTTGACTGAAGCTTTCTTT.

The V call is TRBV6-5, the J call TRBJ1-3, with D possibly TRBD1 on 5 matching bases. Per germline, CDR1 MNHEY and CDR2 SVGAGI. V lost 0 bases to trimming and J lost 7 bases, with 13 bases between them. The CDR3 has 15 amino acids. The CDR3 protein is CASSYSGAARNTIYF. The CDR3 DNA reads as TGTGCCAGCAGTTACTCCGGGGCAGCTCGGAACACCATATATTTT.

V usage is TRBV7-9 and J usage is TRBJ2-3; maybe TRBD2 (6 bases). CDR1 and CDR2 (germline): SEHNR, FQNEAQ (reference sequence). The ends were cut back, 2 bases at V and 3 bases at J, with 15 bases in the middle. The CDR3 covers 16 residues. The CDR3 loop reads CASSLRGAGRTDTQYF. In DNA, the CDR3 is TGTGCCAGCAGCTTAAGGGGTGCAGGGAGGACAGATACGCAGTATTTT.

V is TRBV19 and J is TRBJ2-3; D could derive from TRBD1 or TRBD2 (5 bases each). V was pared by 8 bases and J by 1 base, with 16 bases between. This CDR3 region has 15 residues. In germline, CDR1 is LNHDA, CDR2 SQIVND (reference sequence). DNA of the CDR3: TGTGCCAGTTCTTTGGGGCTAGCTGGCACAGATACGCAGTATTTT. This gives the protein CASSLGLAGTDTQYF.

DNA of the CDR3: TGTGCCAGCAGCTTAGGGTGGACGTTACAAGAGACCCAGTACTTC. This codes for CASSLGWTLQETQYF. V usage is TRBV11-2 and J usage is TRBJ2-5; D gene ambiguous. The ends were cut back, 1 base at V and 2 bases at J, with 11 bases in the middle. Per germline, CDR1 SGHAT and CDR2 FQNNGV. The CDR3 covers 15 residues.

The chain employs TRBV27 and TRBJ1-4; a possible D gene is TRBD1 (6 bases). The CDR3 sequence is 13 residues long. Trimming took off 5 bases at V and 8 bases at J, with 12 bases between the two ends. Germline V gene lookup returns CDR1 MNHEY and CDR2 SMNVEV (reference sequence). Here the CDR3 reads CASSVQGQEKLFF. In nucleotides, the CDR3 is TGTGCCAGCAGTGTTCAGGGACAAGAAAAACTGTTTTTT.

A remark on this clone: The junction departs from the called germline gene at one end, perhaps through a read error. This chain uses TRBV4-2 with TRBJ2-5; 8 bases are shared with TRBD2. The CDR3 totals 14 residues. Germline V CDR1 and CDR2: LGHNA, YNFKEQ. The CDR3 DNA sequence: TGTGCCAGCAGCCAAGATAGCACGGCGGGGGGCCCGGACTTC. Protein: CASSQDSTAGGPDF.

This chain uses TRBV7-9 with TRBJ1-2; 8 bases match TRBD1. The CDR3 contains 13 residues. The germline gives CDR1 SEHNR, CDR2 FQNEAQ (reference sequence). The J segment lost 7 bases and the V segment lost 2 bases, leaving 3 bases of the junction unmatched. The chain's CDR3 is CASSLQGAGGYTF. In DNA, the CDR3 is TGTGCCAGCAGCTTACAGGGGGCTGGTGGCTACACCTTC.

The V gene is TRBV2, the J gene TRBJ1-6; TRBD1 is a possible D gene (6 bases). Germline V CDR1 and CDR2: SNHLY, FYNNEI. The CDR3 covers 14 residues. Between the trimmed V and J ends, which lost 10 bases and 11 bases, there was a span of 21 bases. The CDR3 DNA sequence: TGTGCCACGGCCTCTTTCCGGGCAGGGGCACCCCTCCACTTT. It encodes CATASFRAGAPLHF.

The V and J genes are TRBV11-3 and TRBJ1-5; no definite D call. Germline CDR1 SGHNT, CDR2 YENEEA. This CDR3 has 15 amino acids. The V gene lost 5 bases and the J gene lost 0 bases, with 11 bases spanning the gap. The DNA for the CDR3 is TGTGCCAGCAGCCCCAAGGATTATAGCAATCAGCCCCAGCATTTT. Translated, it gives CASSPKDYSNQPQHF.

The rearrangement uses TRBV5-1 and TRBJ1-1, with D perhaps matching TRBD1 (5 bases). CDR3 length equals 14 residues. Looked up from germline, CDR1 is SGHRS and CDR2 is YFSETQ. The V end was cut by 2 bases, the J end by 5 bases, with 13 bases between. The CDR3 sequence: CASSFRGRVTEAFF. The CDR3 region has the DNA TGCGCCAGCAGCTTCCGAGGCAGGGTAACTGAAGCTTTCTTT.